The T cell receptor (beta chain) described here comes from a study of T cells in Graves' hyperthyroidism and ophthalmopathy. The study defined stable Graves' hyperthyroidism as no ophthalmopathy progression within 18 months. Exclusion of a patient resulted from uncontrolled infection, other autoimmune disease, pregnancy or lactation. The investigators amplified TCR beta CDR3 regions from RNA transcripts. First-round RT-PCR targeting the TCR CDR3 was performed with the HTBI primer set. One entry per CDR3 protein, called by TCRdb with MiXCR from the multiplex PCR reads. The sample contains 250,000 to 300,000 distinct CDR3 sequences, roughly an eighth of which appear only once. Between the trimmed V and J ends, which lost 4 bases and 5 bases, there was a span of 13 bases. Looked up from germline, CDR1 is SEHNR and CDR2 is FQNEAQ (reference sequence). The CDR3 runs 14 residues.

Sequencing used blood. The sequence came from a woman between 35 and 50 years old with Graves' hyperthyroidism. The rearrangement joins TRBV7-9 to TRBJ2-3, with D unclear. CDR3 region: CASSSRTAGDTQYF. The DNA for the CDR3 is TGTGCCAGCAGCTCAAGGACCGCCGGAGATACGCAGTATTTT.